Included here is one T cell receptor (beta chain) sequence, with context. The data originate from a study of blood T cells in healthy people across ages. With a J-beta primer mix and a sample-barcoded 5' primer, a second PCR ran about 6 to 11 cycles. TCRdb redid the calling of the 5' RACE reads with MiXCR, one entry per CDR3 protein. The data hold hundreds of thousands of distinct CDR3 sequences, with just under 25% observed a single time. This sample was shared with a second study, whose subject was T cells of mothers and their children. That report notes: Mothers gave over 10 million TCR beta CDR3 reads each, and children some 3 million each.

The receptor was isolated from a boy younger than 18 in good health. The material sequenced was blood.

The CDR3 loop reads CASFKGLGGIQYF. CDR3 DNA sequence: TGTGCCAGCTTCAAGGGATTAGGGGGCATTCAGTACTTC. V usage is TRBV28 and J usage is TRBJ2-4, with TRBD1 as a possible D gene (6 bases). In germline, CDR1 is MDHEN, CDR2 SYDVKM. The CDR3 consists of 13 residues. V was shortened by 8 bases and J by 9 bases, with 17 bases between the two germline ends.